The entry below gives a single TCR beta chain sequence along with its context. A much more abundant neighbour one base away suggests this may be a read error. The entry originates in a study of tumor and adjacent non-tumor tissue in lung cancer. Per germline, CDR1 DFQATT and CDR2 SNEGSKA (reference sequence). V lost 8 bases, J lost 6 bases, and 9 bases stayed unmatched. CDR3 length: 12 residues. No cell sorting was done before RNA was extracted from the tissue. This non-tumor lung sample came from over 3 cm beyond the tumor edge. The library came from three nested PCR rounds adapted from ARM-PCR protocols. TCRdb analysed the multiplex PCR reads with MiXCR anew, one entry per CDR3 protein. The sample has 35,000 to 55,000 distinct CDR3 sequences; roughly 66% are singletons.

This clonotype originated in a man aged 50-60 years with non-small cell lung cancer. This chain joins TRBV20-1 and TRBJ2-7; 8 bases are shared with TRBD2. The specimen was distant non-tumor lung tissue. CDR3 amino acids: CSISGSKSEQYF. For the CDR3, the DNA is TGCAGTATCAGCGGGAGCAAGAGCGAGCAGTACTTC.